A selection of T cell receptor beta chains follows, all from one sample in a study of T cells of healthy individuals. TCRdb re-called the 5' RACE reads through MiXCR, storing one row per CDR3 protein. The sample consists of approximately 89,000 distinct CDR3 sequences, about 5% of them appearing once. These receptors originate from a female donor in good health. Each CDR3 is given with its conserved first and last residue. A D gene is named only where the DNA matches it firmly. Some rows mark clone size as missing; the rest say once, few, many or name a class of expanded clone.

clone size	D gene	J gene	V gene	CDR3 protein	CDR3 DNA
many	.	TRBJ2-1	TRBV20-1	CSAGVYMGRRSNEQFF	TGCAGTGCTGGGGTTTACATGGGGAGACGCAGCAATGAGCAGTTCTTC
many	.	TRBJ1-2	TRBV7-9	CASSSAHRKHNPNYGYTF	TGTGCCAGCAGTTCAGCGCACAGGAAACACAATCCGAACTATGGCTACACCTTC
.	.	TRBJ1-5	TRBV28	CASSLLGLNQPQHF	TGTGCCAGCAGTTTACTAGGGCTCAATCAGCCCCAGCATTTT
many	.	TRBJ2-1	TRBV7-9	CASSFPSVNEQFF	TGTGCCAGCAGCTTTCCTAGCGTCAATGAGCAGTTCTTC
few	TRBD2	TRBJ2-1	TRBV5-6	CASSFAGGSYNEQFF	TGTGCCAGCAGCTTCGCGGGAGGATCATACAATGAGCAGTTCTTC
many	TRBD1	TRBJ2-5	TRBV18	CASVPGQHQETQYF	TGTGCCAGCGTACCGGGACAGCACCAAGAGACCCAGTACTTC
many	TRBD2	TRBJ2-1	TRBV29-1	CSSEGLASYNEQFF	TGCAGCTCCGAGGGACTAGCCAGCTACAATGAGCAGTTCTTC
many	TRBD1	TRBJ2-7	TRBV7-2	CASRRTGSYEQYF	TGTGCCAGCAGGCGGACAGGCTCCTACGAGCAGTACTTC
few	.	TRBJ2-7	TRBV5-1	CASSWGLVQRGYTYEQYF	TGCGCCAGCAGCTGGGGTTTGGTACAGAGGGGATACACCTACGAGCAGTACTTC
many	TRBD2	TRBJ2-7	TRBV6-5	CASSYSASGNPYEQYF	TGTGCCAGCAGTTACAGTGCTAGCGGGAATCCCTACGAGCAGTACTTC
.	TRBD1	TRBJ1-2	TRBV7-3	CASSSGTDSNYGYTF	TGTGCCAGCAGCTCCGGGACAGACTCTAACTATGGCTACACCTTC
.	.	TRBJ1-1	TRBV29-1	CSVDKDITEAFF	TGCAGCGTTGATAAGGATATCACTGAAGCTTTCTTT
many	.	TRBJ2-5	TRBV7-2	CASSLEGGETQYF	TGTGCCAGCAGCTTAGAAGGCGGAGAGACCCAGTACTTC
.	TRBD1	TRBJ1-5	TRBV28	CASSSMTGPFSNQPQHF	TGTGCCAGCAGTTCAATGACAGGGCCTTTTAGCAATCAGCCCCAGCATTTT
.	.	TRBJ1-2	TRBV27	CASSPSVGGDYGYTF	TGTGCCAGCAGTCCGTCGGTCGGGGGCGACTATGGCTACACCTTC
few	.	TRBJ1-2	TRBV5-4	CASSLKANPTNYGYTF	TGTGCCAGCAGCTTGAAGGCGAATCCCACCAACTATGGCTACACCTTC
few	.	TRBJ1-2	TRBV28	CASSPGGPPYGYTF	TGTGCCAGCAGCCCCGGGGGTCCTCCCTATGGCTACACCTTC
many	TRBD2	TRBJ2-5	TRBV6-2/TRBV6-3	CASSQGTSSGSRETQYF	TGTGCCAGCAGCCAAGGCACGTCTAGCGGGAGTCGAGAGACCCAGTACTTC
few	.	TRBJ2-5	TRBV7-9	CASSVSGGKLETQYF	TGTGCCAGCAGCGTGTCAGGGGGGAAGCTAGAGACCCAGTACTTC
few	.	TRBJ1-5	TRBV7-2	CASSYLTATQQHF	TGTGCCAGCAGCTACTTGACAGCCACCCAACAGCATTTT
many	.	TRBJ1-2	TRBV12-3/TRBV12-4	CASSLRGRERYGYTF	TGTGCCAGCAGTTTAAGGGGCAGGGAGCGATATGGCTACACCTTC
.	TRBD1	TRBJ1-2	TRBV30	CAWSVTGGTYGYTF	TGTGCCTGGAGTGTGACAGGGGGCACCTATGGCTACACCTTC
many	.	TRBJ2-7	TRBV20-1	CSASSGFYEQYF	TGCAGTGCTAGTAGCGGATTCTACGAGCAGTACTTC
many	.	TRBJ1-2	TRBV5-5	CASSLHPKNRVDYGYTF	TGTGCCAGCAGCTTGCATCCTAAGAACAGGGTGGACTATGGCTACACCTTC
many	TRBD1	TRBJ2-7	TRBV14	CASSQTGGWEQYF	TGTGCCAGCAGCCAGACAGGGGGATGGGAGCAGTACTTC
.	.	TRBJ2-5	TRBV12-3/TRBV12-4	CASSLSSARETQYF	TGTGCCAGCAGTTTATCTTCCGCCCGGGAGACCCAGTACTTC
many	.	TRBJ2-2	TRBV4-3	CASSQVEDTGELFF	TGCGCCAGCAGCCAAGTTGAGGACACCGGGGAGCTGTTTTTT
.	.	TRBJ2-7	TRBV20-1	CSARDRFSYEQYF	TGCAGTGCTAGAGACAGGTTCTCCTACGAGCAGTACTTC
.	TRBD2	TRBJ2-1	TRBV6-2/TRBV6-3	CASCFPTGTRSSSYNEQFF	TGTGCCAGCTGTTTTCCCACCGGGACTAGGAGCAGCTCCTACAATGAGCAGTTCTTC
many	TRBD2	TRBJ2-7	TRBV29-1	CSVDSGSYEQYF	TGCAGCGTCGATAGCGGGTCCTACGAGCAGTACTTC
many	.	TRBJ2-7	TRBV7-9	CASSSRRGPGEQYF	TGTGCCAGCAGCTCCCGACGGGGACCTGGCGAGCAGTACTTC
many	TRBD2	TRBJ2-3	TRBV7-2	CASSPGGPLAADTQYF	TGTGCCAGCAGCCCGGGAGGGCCTTTGGCCGCAGATACGCAGTATTTT
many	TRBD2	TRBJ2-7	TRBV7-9	CASSSQAGARDEQYF	TGTGCCAGCAGCTCGCAAGCGGGAGCTAGAGACGAGCAGTACTTC
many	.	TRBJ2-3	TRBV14	CATQDWTDTQYF	TGTGCCACCCAAGATTGGACAGATACGCAGTATTTT
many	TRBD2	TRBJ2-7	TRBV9	CASSVAPSGNHEQYF	TGTGCCAGCAGCGTAGCTCCCAGCGGGAATCACGAGCAGTACTTC
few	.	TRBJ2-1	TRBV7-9	CASISKGDEQFF	TGTGCCAGCATCTCCAAGGGCGATGAGCAGTTCTTC